These 32 T cell receptor beta chains were all obtained from the same sample, sequenced in a study of blood T cell repertoires in COVID-19. This table comes from immunoSEQ multiplex PCR, and its TCRdb copy is limited to in-frame clones, with some not included. The sample has 250,000 or so clones, about nine tenths seen once. The sequenced material came from peripheral blood. These receptors came from a man younger than 45 with COVID-19, enrolled during active disease.

This chain joins TRBV5-1 and TRBJ1-5; 7 positions match TRBD1. Germline V gene sequence: CDR1 SGHRS, CDR2 YFSETQ. The CDR3 is 13 residues long. V lost 4 bases and J lost 4; bases outside the gene matches: 2. The CDR3 DNA sequence: TGCGCCAGCAGCATGGGACAGAATCAGCCCCAGCATTTT. Its translation: CASSMGQNQPQHF. Using reference TRBV5-1 and TRBJ1-5 for the parts outside the CDR3, the full variable domain is KAGVTQTPRYLIKTRGQQVTLSCSPISGHRSVSWYQQTPGQGLQFLFEYFSETQRNKGNFPGRFSGRQFSNSRSEMNVSTLELGDSALYLCASSMGQNQPQHFGDGTRLSIL.

V is TRBV3-1 (or the pseudogene TRBV3-2) and J is TRBJ2-1; TRBD1 aligns across 8 bases. There are 18 residues in the CDR3. In germline, CDR1 is LGHDT, CDR2 YNNKEL (reference sequence). With 2 bases clipped from V and 4 bases from J, the junction kept 13 bases outside the gene matches. The CDR3 DNA follows: TGTGCCAGCAGCCAAAGTCCCCCCGACAGGGGTACGTACAATGAGCAGTTCTTC. It is translated as CASSQSPPDRGTYNEQFF.

The gene calls are TRBV29-1 and TRBJ1-1; D is possibly TRBD1 (5 bases). The CDR3 has 14 amino acids. The V and J ends lost 1 base and 0 bases respectively, with 9 bases between them. The germline gives CDR1 SQVTM, CDR2 ANQGSEA. The CDR3 DNA reads TGCAGCGTTGAAGGACAGTACCTGAACACTGAAGCTTTCTTT. It specifies CSVEGQYLNTEAFF.

The V call is TRBV5-1, the J call TRBJ1-2; 10 bases agree with TRBD1. The V gene end was trimmed by 6 bases and the J gene end by 4 bases; junction bases not matched to a gene: 12. CDR3 length: 16 residues. CDR1 and CDR2 (germline): SGHRS, YFSETQ. CDR3 sequence (DNA): TGCGCCAGCATCCATTATCCGGGACAGGGGCCCTATGGCTACACCTTC. This gives the protein CASIHYPGQGPYGYTF.

This chain links TRBV15 with TRBJ1-1; TRBD1 agrees at 9 bases. V shed 3 bases and J 4 bases; nucleotides not matched to a gene: 6. The CDR3 is 15 residues long. CDR1 LNHNV and CDR2 YYDKDF come from the germline V gene (reference sequence). The CDR3 is CATSRGQGDGTEAFF. CDR3 nucleotides: TGTGCCACCAGCAGGGGACAGGGTGATGGCACTGAAGCTTTCTTT.

The rearrangement links TRBV7-9 to TRBJ2-5, with 10 bases aligning to TRBD1. The ends lost 5 bases at V and 4 bases at J; junction bases unmatched: 7. This CDR3 is 15 amino acids long. Germline-derived CDR1 and CDR2 are SEHNR and FQNEAQ (reference sequence). The CDR3 here is CASSAGRTGGETQYF. The CDR3 DNA follows: TGTGCCAGCAGCGCAGGTCGGACAGGGGGAGAGACCCAGTACTTC.

This chain links TRBV11-2 with TRBJ1-1, with D possibly being TRBD1 (6 bases). V was cut by 4 bases and J by 1 base, with 16 bases left in between. The length of the CDR3 is 16 residues. Germline V CDR1 and CDR2: SGHAT, FQNNGV. This CDR3 is CASSSPTVTGNTEAFF. CDR3 coding DNA: TGTGCCAGCAGCTCACCAACCGTGACAGGGAACACTGAAGCTTTCTTT.

This chain uses TRBV3-1 (or the pseudogene TRBV3-2) with TRBJ2-3; the match to TRBD2 covers 14 bases. Unmatched junction bases numbered 14, after V lost 4 bases and J lost 2 bases. Germline CDR1 is LGHDT and CDR2 is YNNKEL (reference sequence). The CDR3 is made up of 20 amino acids. CDR3 sequence reads: CASSRPGLAGARGVTDTQYF. The CDR3 DNA reads as TGTGCCAGCAGCCGCCCGGGACTAGCGGGGGCCAGAGGAGTCACAGATACGCAGTATTTT.

The chain carries TRBV18 and TRBJ2-3; 8 bases line up with TRBD2. CDR1 is KGHSH, CDR2 LQKENI, per germline. V shed 2 bases and J 6 bases; nucleotides not matched to a gene: 1. The CDR3 sequence is 13 residues long. CDR3 protein: CASSPGTRDTQYF. The CDR3 DNA is TGTGCCAGCTCACCAGGGACTAGGGATACGCAGTATTTT.

This rearrangement joins TRBV4-2 to TRBJ1-4; D is unclear. CDR1 and CDR2 from the germline V gene are LGHNA and YNFKEQ. The CDR3 consists of 17 residues. Trimming stripped 1 base from V and 0 bases from J, with 12 bases between. CDR3 residues: CASSQVGGLATNEKLFF. The CDR3 DNA follows: TGTGCCAGCAGCCAAGTTGGAGGACTGGCAACTAATGAAAAACTGTTTTTT.

The gene calls are TRBV18 and TRBJ2-7; D unclear. V lost 3 bases and J 5 bases, leaving 8 bases between the germline ends. The CDR3 loop spans 12 amino acids. From germline, CDR1 is KGHSH and CDR2 LQKENI. The CDR3 region is CASSPFSDEQYF. CDR3 sequence (DNA): TGTGCCAGCTCACCGTTTTCCGACGAGCAGTACTTC.

The chain links TRBV4-2 to TRBJ1-2; TRBD1 might be the D (6 bases). The CDR3 is 14 amino acids. Trimming removed 1 base at V and 4 bases at J, with 10 bases between. In germline, CDR1 is LGHNA, CDR2 YNFKEQ. CDR3 nucleotide sequence: TGTGCCAGCAGCCAAGGACAGGTCCTCTATGGCTACACCTTC. This sequence encodes CASSQGQVLYGYTF.

V gene TRBV24-1 combines with J gene TRBJ1-6; possible D gene TRBD1, 5 bases. Trimming removed 4 bases at V and 9 bases at J, with 18 bases between. Germline V gives CDR1 KGHDR, CDR2 SFDVKD. The CDR3 runs 16 residues. The CDR3 protein is CATSDRRGISGSPLHF. In nucleotides, the CDR3 is TGTGCCACCAGTGACAGGAGGGGAATTTCAGGTTCACCCCTCCACTTT.

The chain combines TRBV5-5 with TRBJ1-2; TRBD1 matches at 9 bases. The V gene end was trimmed by 1 base and the J gene end by 9 bases; junction bases not matched to a gene: 10. CDR3 length equals 15 residues. Germline V lookup: CDR1 SGHKS, CDR2 YYEKEE (reference sequence). CDR3 DNA: TGTGCCAGCAGCTTGTCCTCTACAGGACAGGGGAGCTACACCTTC. Amino acids: CASSLSSTGQGSYTF.

The genes are TRBV2 and TRBJ2-1, with 7 bases identical to TRBD2. Germline assignment: CDR1 SNHLY and CDR2 FYNNEI. V dropped 8 bases and J dropped 7; count of bases not matched to a gene: 14. This CDR3 is 15 amino acids long. The CDR3 region is CASDLAAREWNEQFF. The CDR3 DNA follows: TGTGCCAGCGATCTAGCGGCAAGAGAGTGGAATGAGCAGTTCTTC.

J is TRBJ1-1 and V is TRBV6-5; D ambiguous. This CDR3 comprises 13 residues. The germline gives CDR1 MNHEY, CDR2 SVGAGI. Trimming left V 7 bases short and J 3 bases short, with 12 bases between. CDR3 bases: TGTGCCAGCAATGGTGAGACACACACTGAAGCTTTCTTT. Protein sequence: CASNGETHTEAFF.

CDR3 DNA sequence: TGTGCCAGTAGTTCCTCCGGGACAGGCTCCTACGAGCAGTACTTC. This codes for CASSSSGTGSYEQYF. The chain links TRBV19 to TRBJ2-7, with 8 bases aligning to TRBD1. This CDR3 comprises 15 residues. J lost 0 bases, V lost 5 bases, and 6 bases had no gene match. Germline CDR1 and CDR2: LNHDA and SQIVND (reference sequence).

This clone was observed a handful of times. The rearrangement joins TRBV5-4 to TRBJ2-1; unclear D gene. With 4 bases removed from V and 5 bases from J, the gap between germline ends came to 4 bases. This CDR3 is 11 amino acids long. From germline, CDR1 is SGHNT and CDR2 YYREEE (reference sequence). Here the CDR3 reads CASSLNNEQFF. CDR3 DNA sequence: TGTGCCAGCAGCCTTAACAATGAGCAGTTCTTC.

This CDR3 is CASSLWTVGNQPQHF. CDR3 bases: TGTGCCAGCAGCTTATGGACAGTGGGCAATCAGCCCCAGCATTTT. The chain carries TRBV5-6 and TRBJ1-5; maybe TRBD1 (6 bases). This CDR3 has 15 amino acids. The germline V gene has CDR1 SGHDT and CDR2 YYEEEE. The V gene lost 2 bases and the J gene lost 2 bases, with 11 bases spanning the gap.

The chain employs TRBV6-1 and TRBJ1-2, with D unclear. The CDR3 totals 15 residues. CDR1 is MNHNS and CDR2 is SASEGT in the germline V gene. With 0 bases removed from V and 4 bases from J, the gap between germline ends came to 12 bases. The DNA of the CDR3 is TGTGCCAGCAGTGAAGCAGAACGTAACAGCTATGGCTACACCTTC. It specifies CASSEAERNSYGYTF.

This chain uses TRBV25-1 with TRBJ1-6, with 9 nucleotides matching TRBD1. The CDR3 consists of 14 residues. The V and J ends lost 4 bases and 7 bases, in that order; junction bases with no gene match: 2. Germline values: CDR1 MGHDK, CDR2 SYGVNS. CDR3 DNA: TGTGCCAGCAGTGGGGACAGGGTGAATTCACCCCTCCACTTT. This codes for CASSGDRVNSPLHF.

CDR3 sequence: CASSLGLAGVIGDTQYF. In DNA form, the CDR3 reads TGCGCCAGCAGCTTGGGACTAGCGGGAGTCATAGGAGATACGCAGTATTTT. V and J are TRBV5-1 and TRBJ2-3; 12 positions agree with TRBD2. V lost 0 bases, J lost 5 bases, and 7 bases stayed unmatched. From germline, CDR1 is SGHRS and CDR2 YFSETQ. CDR3 length equals 17 residues.

The rearrangement uses TRBV28 and TRBJ1-2, with 7 positions matching TRBD1. CDR1 is MDHEN, CDR2 SYDVKM, per germline. The junction had 6 bases not matched to a gene; V was cut back by 6 bases and J by 2 bases. The CDR3 covers 14 residues. For the CDR3, the DNA is TGTGCCAGCAGAACTCCACAGGGGAACTATGGCTACACCTTC. It specifies CASRTPQGNYGYTF.

The chain links TRBV7-9 to TRBJ2-1, with TRBD2 matching over 7 bases. The CDR3 contains 17 residues. The junction had 11 bases not matched to a gene; V was cut back by 1 base and J by 5 bases. Per germline, CDR1 SEHNR and CDR2 FQNEAQ (reference sequence). The CDR3 nucleotides are TGTGCCAGCAGCTTAGGCGGGCGCGGGAGAGAAGACAATGAGCAGTTCTTC. This translates into CASSLGGRGREDNEQFF.

This chain uses TRBV24-1 with TRBJ2-1, with D perhaps matching TRBD1 (5 bases). V gave up 1 base and J gave up 0 bases, with 6 bases separating them. Per the germline V gene, CDR1 is KGHDR and CDR2 is SFDVKD. This CDR3 is 15 amino acids long. CDR3 region: CATSDFDSSYNEQFF. The CDR3, as DNA: TGTGCCACCAGTGATTTTGACAGCTCCTACAATGAGCAGTTCTTC.

The V gene is TRBV18, the J gene TRBJ2-1; 8 bases agree with TRBD2. V shed 2 bases and J 5 bases; nucleotides not matched to a gene: 8. The length of the CDR3 is 16 residues. Per the germline V gene, CDR1 is KGHSH and CDR2 is LQKENI. The CDR3 loop reads CASSPWSGGIDNEQFF. The CDR3 region has the DNA TGTGCCAGCTCACCATGGAGCGGGGGAATTGACAATGAGCAGTTCTTC.

CDR3 nucleotide sequence: TGCGCCAGCAGCTCCCGGGAGGCGAGCACAGATACGCAGTATTTT. Residues: CASSSREASTDTQYF. The J gene is TRBJ2-3, the V gene TRBV4-1; 7 positions match TRBD2. The V gene end was trimmed by 5 bases and the J gene end by 0 bases; junction bases not matched to a gene: 5. The CDR3 is made up of 15 amino acids. CDR1 and CDR2 from the germline V gene are MGHRA and YSYEKL.

The chain links TRBV11-3 to TRBJ1-1; D is unclear. The germline V and J ends were trimmed by 5 bases and 0 bases, with 10 bases remaining between them. CDR1 is SGHNT, CDR2 YENEEA, per germline. There are 14 residues in the CDR3. The CDR3 coding sequence is TGTGCCAGCAGCCCTGGGGAGGTGAACACTGAAGCTTTCTTT. Translation gives CASSPGEVNTEAFF.

This chain joins TRBV19 and TRBJ1-2, with unresolved D. V dropped 3 bases and J dropped 3 bases, with 8 bases sitting between them. Looked up from germline, CDR1 is LNHDA and CDR2 is SQIVND (reference sequence). CDR3 length equals 13 residues. CDR3 DNA sequence: TGTGCCAGTAGTATCGACTTCTACTATGGCTACACCTTC. It codes for CASSIDFYYGYTF.

The chain links TRBV29-1 to TRBJ2-1; 7 bases map to TRBD1. With V trimmed by 4 bases and J by 4 bases, 10 bases remained unmatched. The CDR3 length is 15 residues. CDR1 and CDR2 (germline): SQVTM, ANQGSEA. In DNA form, the CDR3 reads TGCAGCGTTGGGACCAGAGGGGGCAGGTACAATGAGCAGTTCTTC. As protein: CSVGTRGGRYNEQFF.

The chain recombines TRBV2 with TRBJ1-2, with D tentatively TRBD1 (5 bases). The CDR3 covers 15 residues. The V gene's germline CDR1 is SNHLY and CDR2 FYNNEI. The germline V and J ends were trimmed by 5 bases and 6 bases, with 19 bases remaining between them. CDR3 amino acids: CASSLSLQANNGYTF. CDR3 DNA: TGTGCCAGCAGTCTATCTCTACAGGCGAATAATGGCTACACCTTC.

The chain recombines TRBV27 with TRBJ2-7; 9 bases are a match to TRBD1. Germline V lookup: CDR1 MNHEY, CDR2 SMNVEV (reference sequence). V shed 5 bases, J shed 6 bases, and the junction held 11 bases outside the gene matches. The CDR3 has 15 residues. Here the CDR3 DNA reads TGTGCCAGCAGTCCCCTCGGGACAGGGTCCGGCGAGCAGTACTTC. Protein: CASSPLGTGSGEQYF.